A selection of T cell receptor beta chains follows, all from one sample in a study of T-cell reconstitution after alpha-beta-depleted transplantation in children. TCRdb re-derived calls from the PCR reads in MiXCR, one entry per CDR3 protein. Here the sample spans about 590,000 distinct CDR3 sequences, 13% being singletons. Source: PBMCs, mostly from graft donor cells, taken 360 days after TCRalphabeta/CD19-depleted stem cell transplant. These receptors all stem from a male patient aged 10 to 17 who had a stem cell transplant for acute myeloid leukemia, so the T cells may come from the graft donor. The CDR3 runs from the conserved cysteine through the conserved F or W. Clone size is given for some rows only: seen once, a few or many times, or a class if the clone is expanded.

V gene: TRBV20-1
clone size: many
CDR3 protein: CSATGYEQYF

V gene: TRBV18
clone size: few
CDR3 protein: CASSPVRTSTNEKLFF

V gene: TRBV12-3/TRBV12-4
clone size: few
CDR3 protein: CASSFSGLAWDEQYF

V gene: TRBV7-7
clone size: many
CDR3 protein: CASSYGSSTDTQYF

V gene: TRBV7-2
clone size: few
CDR3 protein: CASSPSTRGEQYF

V gene: TRBV21-1
clone size: few
CDR3 protein: CASSKTGSGEQYF

V gene: TRBV11-1
clone size: NA
CDR3 protein: CASSLGGVPQGLAEPYNEQFF

V gene: TRBV14
clone size: many
CDR3 protein: CASSQTGTDYGYTF

V gene: TRBV7-2
clone size: NA
CDR3 protein: CASSLPLLAESRRVYF

V gene: TRBV27
clone size: few
CDR3 protein: CASSFLAGGSTNYGYTF

V gene: TRBV5-1
clone size: many
CDR3 protein: CASSLALGDSDTQYF

V gene: TRBV5-1
clone size: many
CDR3 protein: CASRISGSPNEQFF

V gene: TRBV30
clone size: NA
CDR3 protein: CAWSVRGNSGSTEQFF

V gene: TRBV28
clone size: NA
CDR3 protein: CATEAGTDTQYF

V gene: TRBV7-9
clone size: few
CDR3 protein: CASSFPGRGYYEQYF